This T cell receptor (beta chain) was obtained from a study of blood T cell repertoires in COVID-19. Study-wide context: Some COVID-19 samples were acute and others convalescent; all came from the United States, Italy and Spain.

Germline loops: CDR1 MGHRA, CDR2 YSYEKL. V was cut by 0 bases and J by 4 bases, with 12 bases left in between. The CDR3 loop spans 15 amino acids. Recruits, aged about 18 to 89 years, lived in 20 to 30 US areas. Two negative PCRs, clearance, or symptom resolution had been documented for recovered Cohort 3 donors. Original methodology: Counts of nucleated cells, estimated from reference gene primer amplification, were obtained. Data came from immunoSEQ multiplex PCR; TCRdb stores just in-frame clones and leaves some out. V, J and clone size were drawn from that table, and D and trimming were deduced from the DNA. Among hundreds of thousands of clones listed, more than 75% were seen once.

The rearrangement uses TRBV4-1 and TRBJ1-1; no clear D gene. This receptor was identified in a woman in her 30s who had recovered from COVID-19. The sequenced sample consisted of PBMCs or T cells enriched from blood (not recorded which). CDR3 protein: CASSQDYGGSTEAFF. CDR3 DNA sequence: TGCGCCAGCAGCCAAGATTATGGAGGGAGCACTGAAGCTTTCTTT.